Sequencing of this TCR beta chain was carried out in a study of blood T cell repertoires in COVID-19. V shed 6 bases, J shed 3 bases, and the junction held 8 bases outside the gene matches. This CDR3 region has 15 residues. Germline V lookup: CDR1 LNHDA, CDR2 SQIVND (reference sequence). In the authors' methods: Using reference gene primer amplification, nucleated cell counts were estimated. The table came from immunoSEQ multiplex PCR; TCRdb's copy has only in-frame clones and leaves some out. V, J and clone size are those of that table, while D and trimming were read from the DNA. The table includes about 38,000 clones, more than 75% detected once.

The source is a man in his fifties or sixties with active or convalescent COVID-19. The rearrangement uses TRBV19 and TRBJ1-1, with 9 bases fitting TRBD1. Sample: peripheral blood. The CDR3 sequence: CASRHRGREDTEAFF. CDR3 nucleotides: TGTGCCAGTAGGCACAGGGGGCGGGAGGACACTGAAGCTTTCTTT.